The rows below give T cell receptor beta chains drawn from one sample of a study of blood T cells in healthy people across ages. One entry per CDR3 protein, called by TCRdb with MiXCR from the 5' RACE reads. The sample includes hundreds of thousands of distinct CDR3 sequences, roughly three fifths of them seen just once. Specimen: blood. The receptors originated from a man aged 35 to 55 in good health. CDR3s include the opening cysteine and the closing phenylalanine or tryptophan. D genes are given only for firm matches. Size is stated for part of the rows, as once, few or many counts, or as a class when the clone is expanded.

.,.,TRBV7-6,TRBJ2-7,CASSFQQGVGEQYF,TGTGCCAGCAGCTTCCAACAGGGTGTTGGCGAGCAGTACTTC
.,few,TRBV4-1,TRBJ2-7,CASSQDGSRLYEQYF,TGCGCCAGCAGCCAAGATGGGTCCAGACTCTACGAGCAGTACTTC
TRBD2,few,TRBV6-5,TRBJ2-7,CASRVAGGTSYEQYF,TGTGCCAGCAGAGTAGCGGGAGGGACCTCCTACGAGCAGTACTTC
.,.,TRBV5-1,TRBJ2-1,CASSLSQGRFVEQFF,TGCGCCAGCAGCTTGTCACAGGGTCGGTTTGTTGAGCAGTTCTTC
TRBD2,.,TRBV4-2,TRBJ2-3,CASSQGAGGPAGDTQYF,TGTGCCAGCAGCCAAGGTGCGGGAGGGCCGGCCGGTGATACGCAGTATTTT
.,few,TRBV7-9,TRBJ2-5,CASSFSRARETQYF,TGTGCCAGCAGCTTTTCCCGAGCCCGGGAGACCCAGTACTTC
.,once,TRBV14,TRBJ2-1,CASSQFARAYNEQFF,TGTGCCAGCAGCCAGTTTGCTCGTGCCTACAATGAGCAGTTCTTC
.,few,TRBV2,TRBJ2-5,CASRVGTQYF,TGTGCCAGCAGGGTGGGGACCCAGTACTTC
.,.,TRBV6-2/TRBV6-3,TRBJ1-2,CASSSSAGTGYGYTF,TGTGCCAGCAGTTCCAGTGCGGGGACCGGCTATGGCTACACCTTC
TRBD1,once,TRBV20-1,TRBJ2-4,CSAGDRGIAKNIQYF,TGCAGTGCTGGAGACAGGGGTATAGCCAAAAACATTCAGTACTTC
.,once,TRBV7-6,TRBJ1-2,CASSLAGSGTTGYTF,TGTGCCAGCAGCTTAGCGGGCTCCGGGACAACTGGCTACACCTTC
.,.,TRBV24-1,TRBJ2-1,CATSDLYLYEQFF,TGTGCCACCAGTGATTTGTACCTATATGAGCAGTTCTTC
.,few,TRBV7-2,TRBJ2-7,CASSLRRRDYEQYF,TGTGCCAGCAGCTTACGGAGGCGAGACTACGAGCAGTACTTC
.,once,TRBV25-1,TRBJ2-5,CASSDSGVPMPYF,TGTGCCAGCAGTGACAGTGGGGTTCCCATGCCGTACTTC
.,many,TRBV7-3,TRBJ2-1,CASSFPTNSYNEQFF,TGTGCCAGCAGCTTCCCAACTAATTCCTACAATGAGCAGTTCTTC
.,.,TRBV29-1,TRBJ1-1,CSAGGGGKNTEAFF,TGCAGCGCCGGAGGGGGGGGTAAGAACACTGAAGCTTTCTTT
.,.,TRBV7-2,TRBJ1-2,CASSLDRQGGYTF,TGTGCCAGCAGCCTAGACCGCCAAGGCGGCTACACCTTC
TRBD2,.,TRBV20-1,TRBJ2-7,CSARDIGGVGYQQYF,TGCAGTGCTAGAGATATCGGGGGGGTGGGCTACCAGCAGTACTTC
TRBD2,.,TRBV7-2,TRBJ2-3,CASSLELAGADTQYF,TGTGCCAGCAGCTTAGAGCTAGCGGGAGCCGATACGCAGTATTTT
TRBD1,.,TRBV28,TRBJ1-6,CASSLWTGGSPLHF,TGTGCCAGCAGTTTGTGGACAGGGGGCTCACCCCTCCACTTT
.,many,TRBV5-1,TRBJ2-3,CASSFETDTQYF,TGCGCCAGCAGCTTCGAAACAGATACGCAGTATTTT
TRBD1,once,TRBV7-3,TRBJ2-5,CASSSGTGGAYQETQYF,TGTGCCAGCAGCTCCGGGACAGGGGGAGCCTACCAAGAGACCCAGTACTTC
TRBD2,.,TRBV6-5,TRBJ2-1,CASSNLTSGSIYNEQFF,TGTGCCAGCAGTAACCTCACTAGCGGGAGCATCTACAATGAGCAGTTCTTC
.,.,TRBV12-3/TRBV12-4,TRBJ1-4,CASSLQSNEELFF,TGTGCCAGCAGTTTGCAGTCTAATGAAGAACTGTTTTTT
.,once,TRBV10-3,TRBJ1-1,CAISPQGLNTEAFF,TGTGCCATCAGCCCCCAGGGCCTGAACACTGAAGCTTTCTTT
.,few,TRBV4-1,TRBJ2-5,CASSTQRSGWETQYF,TGCGCCAGCAGCACACAACGGTCGGGTTGGGAGACCCAGTACTTC
TRBD1,.,TRBV20-1,TRBJ1-5,CSASPGGGQPQHF,TGCAGTGCTAGCCCAGGGGGCGGGCAGCCCCAGCATTTT
.,.,TRBV9,TRBJ1-1,CASSVVGDTEAFF,TGTGCCAGCAGCGTAGTAGGGGACACTGAAGCTTTCTTT
.,.,TRBV7-8,TRBJ2-4,CASSLAPVRGRYIQYF,TGTGCCAGCAGCTTAGCTCCGGTTCGGGGTCGGTACATTCAGTACTTC
TRBD1,.,TRBV7-6,TRBJ2-3,CASSSERQGLTDTQYF,TGTGCCAGCAGCTCAGAGCGACAGGGTTTGACAGATACGCAGTATTTT
.,few,TRBV5-6,TRBJ2-7,CASSLGLRMVLGPLISYEQYF,TGTGCCAGCAGCTTAGGGCTTCGGATGGTATTGGGACCTTTGATTTCCTACGAGCAGTACTTC
TRBD2,few,TRBV29-1,TRBJ2-5,CSGTSGQETQYF,TGCAGCGGGACTAGCGGTCAAGAGACCCAGTACTTC
.,.,TRBV4-3,TRBJ2-2,CASSQDSSEATGELFF,TGCGCCAGCAGCCAAGATTCCTCGGAGGCCACCGGGGAGCTGTTTTTT
.,.,TRBV2,TRBJ2-5,CASSVWDPETGKIGEVETQYF,TGTGCCAGCAGTGTTTGGGATCCCGAAACAGGGAAGATAGGAGAGGTAGAGACCCAGTACTTC
.,.,TRBV7-2,TRBJ2-1,CASSSYGGNEQFF,TGTGCCAGCAGCTCGTACGGGGGCAATGAGCAGTTCTTC
TRBD1,few,TRBV5-1,TRBJ2-3,CASSLVGTDVTAQYF,TGCGCCAGCAGCTTGGTGGGGACAGATGTCACTGCGCAGTATTTT
.,.,TRBV5-5,TRBJ2-1,CASSLAQQGGYYEQFF,TGTGCCAGCAGCTTAGCCCAACAGGGAGGATACTATGAGCAGTTCTTC
.,.,TRBV7-3,TRBJ2-6,CASSLNGGPGANVLTF,TGTGCCAGCAGCTTGAACGGGGGCCCTGGGGCCAACGTCCTGACTTTC
TRBD2,.,TRBV12-3/TRBV12-4,TRBJ2-3,CASSASTSGSTDTQYF,TGTGCCAGCAGTGCCTCCACTAGCGGTAGCACAGATACGCAGTATTTT
.,.,TRBV7-9,TRBJ2-5,CASSLTQTGETQYF,TGTGCCAGCAGCTTAACCCAAACAGGAGAGACCCAGTACTTC
TRBD1,.,TRBV27,TRBJ1-1,CASRTGGGNTEAFF,TGTGCCAGCAGAACAGGGGGCGGGAACACTGAAGCTTTCTTT
.,few,TRBV2,TRBJ2-3,CASSETSHTQYF,TGTGCCAGCAGTGAAACCTCCCATACGCAGTATTTT
.,.,TRBV27,TRBJ2-3,CASLSIGGTDTQYF,TGTGCCAGCCTCTCGATAGGCGGTACAGATACGCAGTATTTT